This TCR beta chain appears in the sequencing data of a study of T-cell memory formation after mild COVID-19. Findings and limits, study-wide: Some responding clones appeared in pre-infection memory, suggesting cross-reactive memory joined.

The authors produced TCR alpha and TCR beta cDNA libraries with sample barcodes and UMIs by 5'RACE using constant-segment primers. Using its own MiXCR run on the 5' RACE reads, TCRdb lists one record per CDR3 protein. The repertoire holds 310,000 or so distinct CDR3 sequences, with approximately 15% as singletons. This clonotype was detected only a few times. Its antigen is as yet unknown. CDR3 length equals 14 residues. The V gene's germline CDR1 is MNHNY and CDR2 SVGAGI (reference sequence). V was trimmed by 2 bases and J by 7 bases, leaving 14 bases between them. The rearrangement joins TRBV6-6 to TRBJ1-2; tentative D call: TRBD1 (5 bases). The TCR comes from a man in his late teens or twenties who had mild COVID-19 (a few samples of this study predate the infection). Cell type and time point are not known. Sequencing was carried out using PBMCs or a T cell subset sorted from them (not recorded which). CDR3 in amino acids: CASSYPGEGGGYTF. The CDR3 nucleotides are TGTGCCAGCAGTTACCCGGGGGAAGGAGGTGGCTACACCTTC.